Given below is one T cell receptor (beta chain) in context. It has no known antigen specificity. No base-level quality is on record; no much larger clone is a single base apart. TCR CDR3 regions were amplified from genomic DNA by multiplex PCR using the deep immunoSEQ assay. Extracted genomic DNA from each cell subset was spread evenly across all wells of several immunoSEQ 96-well plates, with each plate serving as a replicate. For sorted subsets, about 210 ng of genomic DNA, equivalent to 30,000 or so T cell genomes, went into each replicate PCR. Purified libraries were quantified with a Qubit 3.0 fluorometer, sized on a Bioanalyzer 2100, and re-quantified with the KAPA Library Quantification kit. A separate single-read 150-cycle Illumina NextSeq 550 flow cell was used to sequence each immunoSEQ 96-well plate. From the authors' description of their analysis: Because the immunoSEQ output held only junctional sequences and lacked quality scores, the filtering could not match the filtering applied to full-length reads. To assign V/J genes and CDR3, sequences were annotated using PyIR, a Python wrapper for IgBLAST v1.9, with IMGT germline references. Reads were filtered out if the reads had weak V/J assignments (E-value above 1e-6), no CDR3, stop codons, out-of-frame junctions, or ambiguous translated residues. V3J clonotypes were defined by identical inferred V gene, J gene, and CDR3 amino acid sequence. Percentage overlap between repertoires was calculated by dividing the number of shared unique clonotypes by the size of the smaller repertoire. Richness of each repertoire was evaluated using RTK rarefaction, the Chao1 estimator, and Recon v2.1 estimates of unobserved clonotypes. Generation probabilities for all TCRbeta clonotypes obtained by the gDNA method from a handful of donors were computed using OLGA. The source is immuneACCESS, and TCRdb retained only in-frame sequences with V and J called. Part of the clones is not carried over; for the studies checked, unresolved V genes explain less than half of this, and the remainder is unexplained. That table gives V, J and clone size, and the DNA gave D and trimming. Counted in this sample were hundreds of thousands of clones; about 96% of them appeared once. About 0.057% of the sample lies in the top ten.

The donors were healthy, HIV-negative adults who had no recently reported acute infections or vaccinations. Every donor was a Caucasian adult living in Nashville, Tennessee, USA. CD4+ T cells were enriched by magnetic negative selection, after which naive cells were positively selected on CD45RA and the negative fraction was taken as the memory subset. Blood was collected by leukapheresis, and PBMCs were isolated by Ficoll-Histopaque density gradient centrifugation and then cryopreserved in liquid nitrogen vapor phase. Analytical flow cytometry was used to check the purity and quantity of each magnetically sorted T cell population. Genomic DNA was isolated from each sorted fraction and quantified by UV absorbance on a Nanodrop 2000c. This record comes from a study of shared clonotypes between healthy human individuals (dated by TCRdb to 2020 to 2021). For the wider study: A few men and two women, aged 18 to 49 years, made up the cohort. Per donor, three plates each were used for CD4 naive and CD4 memory, two for CD8 naive, and one for CD8 memory. The study deeply sequenced blood TCR repertoires of about 5 healthy adults to estimate repertoire size and the extent of clonotype sharing between individuals. Different laboratories and diverse techniques were used to prepare libraries and sequence TCR repertoires, to increase sequencing depth and limit assay-specific biases. Each donor's leukapheresis produced roughly between about 0.9 and 9.5 billion PBMCs. The investigation overall reported the following: Sharing across a few donors was observed for 5% to 6.5% of naive CD4, under 4% of naive CD8, about 2.3% of memory CD4, and around 0.4% of memory CD8 clonotypes. The genetic and exposure-history diversity represented was limited by the small number of donors. Pairwise subsampling indicated that sequencing depth was expected to affect the degree of clonotype sharing among donors. Only blood was sampled, and tissue TCR repertoires likely differ from those in blood. Estimated clonotype richness was generally larger for naive than for memory subsets. Rarefaction of sorted-subset datasets indicated incomplete sequencing despite the large sequencing depth. Compared with non-shared clonotypes, the clonotypes found in all four sorted-subset donors had higher generation probabilities.

Trimming accounts for 9 bases at V and 6 bases at J, while the number of junction bases matched to no gene is 3. The CDR3 sequence holds 13 residues, the cysteine and phenylalanine included. The kept DNA is CDR3 alone, 39 bases in frame from the first base. Taken from the germline V gene (reference sequence), the CDR1 and CDR2 loops are LNHDA and SQIVND. This clonotype was obtained from a young woman in good health. Sequencing input: naive CD4+ T cells sorted from blood. The sample's cell subset or site label, in plain terms: CD45RA+ positively selected. The chain employs TRBV19 and TRBJ1-6; a stretch of 9 junction bases matches TRBD1. The DNA sequence is given as TGTGCCAGCTCACAGGGGGCTAATTCACCCCTCCACTTT. This gives the protein CASSQGANSPLHF.